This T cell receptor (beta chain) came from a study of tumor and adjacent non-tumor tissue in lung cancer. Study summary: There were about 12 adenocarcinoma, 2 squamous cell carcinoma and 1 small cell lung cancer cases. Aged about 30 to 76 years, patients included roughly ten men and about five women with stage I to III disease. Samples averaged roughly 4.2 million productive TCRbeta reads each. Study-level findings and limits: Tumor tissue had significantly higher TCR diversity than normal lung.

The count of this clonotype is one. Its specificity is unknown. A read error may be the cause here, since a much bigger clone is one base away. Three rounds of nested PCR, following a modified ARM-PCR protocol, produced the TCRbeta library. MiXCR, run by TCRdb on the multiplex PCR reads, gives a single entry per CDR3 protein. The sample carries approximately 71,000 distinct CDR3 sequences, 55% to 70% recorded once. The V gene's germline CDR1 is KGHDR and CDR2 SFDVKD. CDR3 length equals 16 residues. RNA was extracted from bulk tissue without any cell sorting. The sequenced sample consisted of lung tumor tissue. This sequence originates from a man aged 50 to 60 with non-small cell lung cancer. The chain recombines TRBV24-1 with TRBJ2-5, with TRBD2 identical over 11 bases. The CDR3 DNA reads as TGTGCCGCCAGTGAGCCGACTAGCGGGGCCGGAGAGACCCAGTACTTC. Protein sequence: CAASEPTSGAGETQYF.